The 21 T cell receptor beta chains reported below all come from one sample, sequenced in a study of esophageal squamous cell carcinoma under preoperative chemotherapy. In TCRdb, the PCR reads were re-called with MiXCR into one record per CDR3 protein. The sample includes over 25,000 distinct CDR3 sequences, less than 65% of them seen just once. Sample time point: after preoperative PTX-NDP chemotherapy. Sample acquisition took place from a patient given preoperative chemotherapy. Receptor source: a human donor with esophageal squamous cell carcinoma. The donor label of this sample is uncertain.

As regards this clonotype: Mismatch with germline at one junction end may stem from a read error. The chain couples TRBV19 to TRBJ2-4; 15 nucleotides align to TRBD2. Looked up from germline, CDR1 is LNHDA and CDR2 is SQIVND (reference sequence). The CDR3 runs to 19 residues. The CDR3 region is CASSMGLAGGNRAQNIQYF. DNA of the CDR3: TGTGCCAGTAGTATGGGACTAGCGGGGGGCAACCGAGCCCAAAACATCCAGTACTTC.

With regard to this clonotype: The junction does not match germline at one end; this may be a read error. The chain joins TRBV7-2 to TRBJ2-4; D unresolved. CDR3 length: 16 amino acids. Looked up from germline, CDR1 is SGHTA and CDR2 is FQGNSA. The CDR3 DNA sequence: TGTGCCAGCAGCTTAGTTCGGAGTTTAAGAAAAGATATTCAGTATTTC. Encoded protein: CASSLVRSLRKDIQYF.

The chain is built from TRBV19 and TRBJ1-3; D gene uncertain. Per germline, CDR1 LNHDA and CDR2 SQIVND (reference sequence). The CDR3 loop spans 15 amino acids. The V end was cut by 7 bases, the J end by 0 bases, with 13 bases between. The CDR3 region is CASMPGRSSGNTIYF. Here the CDR3 DNA reads TGTGCCAGTATGCCAGGACGCAGCTCTGGAAACACCATATATTTT.

CDR3: CASSHRTADTQYF. The CDR3, as DNA: TGTGCCAGCAGCCATCGGACGGCAGATACGCAGTATTTT. The chain recombines TRBV7-8 with TRBJ2-3; D not resolved. In germline, CDR1 is SGHVS, CDR2 FQNEAQ. CDR3 length: 13 residues. Trimming removed 5 bases from V and 4 bases from J, with 10 bases in between.

J is TRBJ2-1 and V is TRBV5-5; 10 bases align to TRBD1. Unmatched junction bases numbered 9, after V lost 0 bases and J lost 9 bases. CDR3 length equals 16 residues. The germline gives CDR1 SGHKS, CDR2 YYEKEE (reference sequence). As DNA, the CDR3 is TGTGCCAGCAGCTTGGTTTGGACAGGGGGTTCTGTTGAGCAGTTCTTC. It codes for CASSLVWTGGSVEQFF.

The chain recombines TRBV5-1 with TRBJ2-2, with 11 bases matching TRBD2. This CDR3 spans 17 amino acids. Unmatched junction bases numbered 6, after V lost 0 bases and J lost 5 bases. Germline CDR1 reads SGHRS; CDR2 reads YFSETQ. The CDR3 bases are TGCGCCAGCAGCTTGGGACCCCTAGCGGGGGGAACCGGGGAGCTGTTTTTT. The encoded protein is CASSLGPLAGGTGELFF.

A few counts support this clonotype. This chain uses TRBV27 with TRBJ2-1; no clear D gene. In germline, CDR1 is MNHEY, CDR2 SMNVEV (reference sequence). The CDR3 has 14 amino acids. The germline V and J ends were trimmed by 4 bases and 8 bases, with 15 bases remaining between them. The CDR3 sequence is CASSSEIYPYEQFF. Written as DNA, the CDR3 is TGTGCCAGCAGTTCCGAAATCTACCCGTATGAGCAGTTCTTC.

This chain connects TRBV10-1 to TRBJ2-2, with D perhaps TRBD1 or TRBD2 (5 bases each). The germline CDR1 and CDR2 sequences are WNHNN and SYGVQD (reference sequence). Trimming removed 6 bases from V and 4 bases from J, with 12 bases in between. The CDR3 length is 14 residues. CDR3: CASRAGTRTGELFF. DNA of the CDR3: TGCGCCAGCAGAGCCGGGACCCGCACCGGGGAGCTGTTTTTT.

The chain couples TRBV7-9 to TRBJ2-5; 7 positions match TRBD2. Germline assignment: CDR1 SEHNR and CDR2 FQNEAQ (reference sequence). This CDR3 contains 14 residues. The CDR3 region is CAGSGAQDQETQYF. CDR3 DNA sequence: TGTGCGGGCAGCGGGGCCCAAGACCAAGAGACCCAGTACTTC.

The chain links TRBV11-2 to TRBJ1-1; no firm D call. CDR3 length: 13 residues. Germline CDR1 and CDR2: SGHAT and FQNNGV. Trimming shortened V by 1 base and J by 3 bases, and 6 bases separated the two germline ends. The CDR3 DNA reads as TGTGCCAGCAGCTTAGTGGGTGACACTGAAGCTTTCTTT. It translates to CASSLVGDTEAFF.

In the case of this clonotype: The junction shows a germline mismatch at one end, possibly a read error. V gene TRBV7-6 combines with J gene TRBJ2-3; TRBD2 is a possible D gene (7 bases). The CDR3 runs to 16 residues. The germline V gene has CDR1 SGHVS and CDR2 FNYEAQ. The CDR3 spells CASSGGGGRGQDTQYF. CDR3 nucleotides: TGTGCCAGCAGCGGAGGGGGGGGCCGGGGCCAAGATACGCAGTACTTT.

As for this clonotype: At one boundary the junction diverges from the germline segment, which might be a read error. The V call is TRBV11-3, the J call TRBJ2-4; 10 bases line up with TRBD2. This CDR3 is built from 16 residues. Looked up from germline, CDR1 is SGHNT and CDR2 is YENEEA. Here the CDR3 reads CASSSAGGCAKNMQYF. Here the CDR3 DNA reads TGTGCCAGCAGCTCAGCGGGGGGGTGTGCCAAAAACATGCAGTATTTC.

This clonotype was counted a few times. V is TRBV12-3 or TRBV12-4 and J is TRBJ2-1; 7 nucleotides match TRBD1. The DNA end lines up better with TRBJ2-5; the J call may be wrong. CDR3 length equals 14 residues. CDR3 sequence reads: CASSEQGSGETQYF. DNA for the CDR3: TGTGCCAGCAGCGAACAGGGGTCCGGGGAGACCCAGTACTTC.

Regarding this clonotype: The germline gene is not matched at one end of the junction; a read error may be the cause. V is TRBV7-2 and J is TRBJ2-5; tentative D call: TRBD1 (7 bases). This CDR3 contains 15 residues. Per the germline V gene, CDR1 is SGHTA and CDR2 is FQGNSA. CDR3 residues: CATGLGGRGQETQYF. The CDR3 nucleotides read TGTGCCACGGGGTTAGGGGGCCGGGGGCAAGAGACCCAGTATTTC.

This chain links TRBV5-6 with TRBJ2-1; D is unclear. Germline CDR1 and CDR2: SGHDT and YYEEEE. The V end was cut by 5 bases, the J end by 9 bases, with 9 bases between. The length of the CDR3 is 11 residues. The CDR3 here is CASRNLGEQFF. The CDR3 nucleotides read TGTGCCAGCAGAAATCTGGGTGAGCAGTTCTTC.

The rearrangement joins TRBV23-1 to TRBJ2-1; D remains unclear. TRBV23-1 is treated as an ORF (open reading frame) with a function not yet certain. V lost 2 bases and J lost 5, with 13 bases in between. CDR3 length: 15 residues. This CDR3 is CASSQPTFGNNEQFF. Here the CDR3 DNA reads TGCGCCAGCAGTCAACCGACATTTGGGAACAATGAGCAGTTCTTC.

Comments on this clonotype: A junction boundary mismatches the germline segment, possibly from a read error. The CDR3: CASSSGRGAGRESQYF. The CDR3 DNA sequence: TGTGCCAGCAGCTCTGGGCGGGGGGCCGGGCGGGAGTCCCAATACTTC. The V gene is TRBV7-2, the J gene TRBJ2-5; 8 bases fit TRBD2. This CDR3 spans 16 amino acids. Germline values: CDR1 SGHTA, CDR2 FQGNSA.

This clonotype appeared many times. The V gene is TRBV7-3, the J gene TRBJ2-3, with D perhaps matching TRBD1 (5 bases). The V gene's germline CDR1 is SGHTA and CDR2 FQGTGA. This CDR3 comprises 14 residues. The V end lost 3 bases, the J end lost 2 bases, and 9 bases lay between the germline ends. CDR3 in DNA: TGTGCCAGCAGCTTGGGGCTCACCACAGATACGCAGTATTTT. It encodes CASSLGLTTDTQYF.

The chain combines TRBV7-2 with TRBJ2-7; weak D call: TRBD1 (6 bases). Germline V lookup: CDR1 SGHTA, CDR2 FQGNSA. V dropped 5 bases and J dropped 4 bases, with 21 bases sitting between them. There are 16 residues in the CDR3. CDR3 bases: TGTGCCAGCAGCCTCGTAGGGGGACGGGTTCAGTACGAGCAGTACTTC. The encoded protein is CASSLVGGRVQYEQYF.

A word on this clonotype: Germline and junction disagree at one end, which may indicate a read error. The gene calls are TRBV7-9 and TRBJ2-6, with TRBD2 identical over 10 bases. This CDR3 has 17 residues. CDR1 is SEHNR, CDR2 FQNEAQ, per germline (reference sequence). In nucleotides, the CDR3 is TGTGCCAGCAGCCGGACTAGCGGAGCCCCTGGCGCCTACGAGCAGTCTTTC. It codes for CASSRTSGAPGAYEQSF.

This clonotype came up a few times. The CDR3 nucleotides read TGTGCCAGTAGTACAAAGGACAGGGGGCGCAGAACTTTCGACTATGGCTACACCTTC. Amino acids: CASSTKDRGRRTFDYGYTF. This chain links TRBV19 with TRBJ1-2, with 11 bases that match TRBD1. The length of the CDR3 is 19 residues. The germline gives CDR1 LNHDA, CDR2 SQIVND (reference sequence). Unmatched junction bases numbered 16, after V lost 4 bases and J lost 3 bases. Full variable domain (outside the CDR3, taken from reference TRBV19 and TRBJ1-2): DGGITQSPKYLFRKEGQNVTLSCEQNLNHDAMYWYRQDPGQGLRLIYYSQIVNDFQKGDIAEGYSVSREKKESFPLTVTSAQKNPTAFYLCASSTKDRGRRTFDYGYTFGSGTRLTVV.